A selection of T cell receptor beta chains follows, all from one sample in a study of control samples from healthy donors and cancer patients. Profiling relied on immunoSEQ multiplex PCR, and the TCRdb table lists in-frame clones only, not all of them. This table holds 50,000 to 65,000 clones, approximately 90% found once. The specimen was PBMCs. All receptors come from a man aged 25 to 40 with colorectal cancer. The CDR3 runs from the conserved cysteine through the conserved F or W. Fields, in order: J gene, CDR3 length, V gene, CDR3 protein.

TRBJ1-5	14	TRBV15	CATSRDHGNQPQHF
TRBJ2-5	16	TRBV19	CASSISSGWGQETQYF
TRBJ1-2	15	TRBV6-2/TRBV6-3	CASSPTGQGNYGYTF
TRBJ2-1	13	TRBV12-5	CASGLAGTVKPFF
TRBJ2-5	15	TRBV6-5	CASSPNPGSQETQYF
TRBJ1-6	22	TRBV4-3	CASSQDRYRDRDSNFYNSPLHF
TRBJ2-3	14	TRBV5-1	CASSSSPPTDTQYF
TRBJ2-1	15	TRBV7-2	CASSLVRGRSNEQFF
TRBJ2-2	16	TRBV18	CASSPSRLKTRGELFF
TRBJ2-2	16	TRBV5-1	CASSQGGRTRSGELFF
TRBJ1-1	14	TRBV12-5	CASGFRGMNTEAFF
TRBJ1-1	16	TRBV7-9	CASSPRGGRGNTEAFF
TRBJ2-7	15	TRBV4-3	CASSQSLPGTYEQYF
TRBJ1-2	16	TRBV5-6	CASSLGQGALSYGYTF
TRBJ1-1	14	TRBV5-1	CASSLTGGNTEAFF
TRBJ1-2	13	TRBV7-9	CASTRNRVNGYTF
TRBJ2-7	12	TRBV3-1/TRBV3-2	CASSPGWNEQYF
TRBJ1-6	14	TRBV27	CASTTGGARSPLHF
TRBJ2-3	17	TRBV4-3	CASSQEGLAGEGDTQYF
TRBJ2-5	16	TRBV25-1	CASSGPGKDGGETQYF
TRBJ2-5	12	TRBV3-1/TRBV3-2	CASSQSRETQYF
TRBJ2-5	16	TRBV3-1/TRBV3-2	CASSQEWGGAPKTQYF
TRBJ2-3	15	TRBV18	CASSRNLEQGGTQYF
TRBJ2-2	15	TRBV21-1	CASSKGGRLTGELFF
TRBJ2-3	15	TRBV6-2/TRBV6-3	CASSYRRLVTDTQYF
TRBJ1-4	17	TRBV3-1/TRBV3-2	CASSPPRQGSTNEKLFF
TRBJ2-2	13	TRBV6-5	CASSSTVTGELFF
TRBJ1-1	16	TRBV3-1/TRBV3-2	CASSPRTVGREAEAFF
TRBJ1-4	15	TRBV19	CASSTSGTGDEKLFF
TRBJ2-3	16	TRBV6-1	CASSDQGGGSTDTQYF
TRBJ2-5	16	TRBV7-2	CASSLRGASGQETQYF
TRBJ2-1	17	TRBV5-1	CASSFTPTGTGGYEQFF
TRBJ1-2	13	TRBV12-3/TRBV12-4	CASSLAQSYGYTF
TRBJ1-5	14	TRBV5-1	CASSLGDSHQPQHF